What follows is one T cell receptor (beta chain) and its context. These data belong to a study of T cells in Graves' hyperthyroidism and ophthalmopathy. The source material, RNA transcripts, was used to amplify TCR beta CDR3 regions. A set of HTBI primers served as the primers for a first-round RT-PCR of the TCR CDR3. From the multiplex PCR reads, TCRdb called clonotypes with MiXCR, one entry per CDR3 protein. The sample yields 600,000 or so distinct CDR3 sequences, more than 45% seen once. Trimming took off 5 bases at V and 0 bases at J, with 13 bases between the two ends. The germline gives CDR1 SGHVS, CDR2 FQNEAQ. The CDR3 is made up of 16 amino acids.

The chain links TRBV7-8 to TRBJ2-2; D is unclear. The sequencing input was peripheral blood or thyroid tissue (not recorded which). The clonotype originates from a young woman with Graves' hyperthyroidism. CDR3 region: CASSHSAATNTGELFF. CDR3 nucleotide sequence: TGTGCCAGCAGCCACAGCGCCGCCACGAACACCGGGGAGCTGTTTTTT.